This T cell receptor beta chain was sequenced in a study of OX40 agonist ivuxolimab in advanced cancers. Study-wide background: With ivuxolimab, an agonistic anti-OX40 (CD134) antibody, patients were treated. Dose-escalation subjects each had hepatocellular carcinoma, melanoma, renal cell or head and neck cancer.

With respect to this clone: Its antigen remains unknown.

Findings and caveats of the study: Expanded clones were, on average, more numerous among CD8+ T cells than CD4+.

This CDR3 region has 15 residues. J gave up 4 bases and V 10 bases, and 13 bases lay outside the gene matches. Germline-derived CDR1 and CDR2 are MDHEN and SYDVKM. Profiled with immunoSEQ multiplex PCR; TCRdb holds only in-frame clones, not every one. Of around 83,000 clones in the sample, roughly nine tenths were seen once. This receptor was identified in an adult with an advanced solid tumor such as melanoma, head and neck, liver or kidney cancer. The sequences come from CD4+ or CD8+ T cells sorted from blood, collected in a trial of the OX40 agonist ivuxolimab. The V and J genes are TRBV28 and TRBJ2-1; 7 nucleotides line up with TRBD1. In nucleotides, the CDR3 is TGTGCCACTCACACAGGGGACCGCGCATACAATGAGCAGTTCTTC. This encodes CATHTGDRAYNEQFF.